These T cell receptor beta chains were read from a single sample in a study of T cell responses to AZD1222 COVID-19 vaccine. Assay: immunoSEQ multiplex PCR; the TCRdb copy retains only in-frame clones and omits some. The data contain over 95,000 clones, approximately 89% of them seen just once; the ten biggest clones take up about 6.8%. Specimen: peripheral blood, collected 28 days after the second AZD1222 dose. Receptors were obtained from an adult who received the AZD1222 COVID-19 vaccine. Both conserved end residues are part of each CDR3.

TRBJ1-2 | TRBV4-3 | CASSQEPGGGPPNYGYTF
TRBJ1-2 | TRBV9 | CASSVDTYGYTF
TRBJ2-3 | TRBV5-1 | CASSPWTSALTDTQYF
TRBJ1-2 | TRBV6-2/TRBV6-3 | CASSYNRGYTF
TRBJ1-5 | TRBV7-2 | CASSLNGQGANQPQHF
TRBJ2-3 | TRBV6-1 | CASSEWLQGSSTDTQYF
TRBJ1-1 | TRBV5-6 | CASSLGRGLLAFF
TRBJ2-5 | TRBV10-3 | CAISEIPGTGETQYF
TRBJ1-5 | TRBV25-1 | CASSVAISNQPQHF
TRBJ2-2 | TRBV24-1 | CATSDRDRPNTGELFF
TRBJ2-3 | TRBV5-1 | CASSAPTSGGVWDTQYF
TRBJ2-2 | TRBV11-2 | CASSPLAGELFF
TRBJ1-1 | TRBV6-5 | CASRRQGNTEAFF
TRBJ1-2 | TRBV6-5 | CASRTESLGYGYTF
TRBJ1-3 | TRBV6-5 | CASKTMSSGNTIYF
TRBJ2-1 | TRBV4-1 | CASSPGASGGAGNEQFF
TRBJ2-2 | TRBV6-5 | CATQTSGDTGELFF
TRBJ1-4 | TRBV28 | CASSFSRGAEKLFF
TRBJ1-2 | TRBV12-3/TRBV12-4 | CASSPGEGWGYTF
TRBJ1-5 | TRBV27 | CASSLVSASQPQHF
TRBJ2-2 | TRBV7-8 | CASSLKGGDTGELFF
TRBJ2-5 | TRBV4-3 | CASSQYTGLAETQYF
TRBJ1-4 | TRBV6-5 | CASSPSPGGNEKLFF